These 22 T cell receptor beta chains originate from one sample sequenced in a study of T cells in women clearing cervical HPV infection. Sequencing was performed with immunoSEQ multiplex PCR; in TCRdb, only in-frame clones are kept and a portion is missing. Recorded for this sample: 20,000 to 25,000 clones. Sequenced: blood buffy coat. The origin of the receptors is a woman between 18 and 69 years old with a cervical HPV16 infection that either progressed to CIN3+ or cleared (not recorded which).

Worth noting for this clone: The read ends 3 residues before the CDR3 terminus; that terminus is restored from the germline J gene. This chain links TRBV29-1 with TRBJ2-3; no firm D call. This CDR3 comprises 12 residues. Looked up from germline, CDR1 is SQVTM and CDR2 is ANQGSEA. Incomplete CDR3 DNA: TGCAGCGTTGCCGGGTACACGGAGACG. This sequence encodes CSVAGYTET. The whole CDR3 protein reads CSVAGYTETQYF.

A note on this clone: The read is 3 residues too short to cover the CDR3 end, so that end is filled in from the germline J gene. The genes are TRBV5-1 and TRBJ1-2; 10 bases match TRBD1. The CDR3 consists of 15 residues. Germline values: CDR1 SGHRS, CDR2 YFSETQ. CDR3 DNA, as far as it was read: TGCGCCAGCAGCTTGGGACAGGGGGCGCTTTACGAC. This codes for CASSLGQGALYD. The CDR3 reads in full as CASSLGQGALYDYTF.

To note about this clone: The read terminates 3 residues ahead of where the CDR3 ends, so the germline J gene completes it. The chain combines TRBV12-3 or TRBV12-4 with TRBJ2-5, with D perhaps TRBD1 or TRBD2 (6 bases each). The CDR3 is 15 amino acids. Trimming stripped 7 bases from V and 1 base from J, with 16 bases between. The CDR3 loop reads CASTERRGIQETQYF. CDR3 DNA, as far as it was read: TGTGCCAGCACCGAACGGAGGGGGATCCAAGAGACC.

In the case of this clone: The read stops 3 residues short of the end of the CDR3; the missing end is completed from the germline J gene. This chain joins TRBV5-1 and TRBJ2-6; D is perhaps TRBD1 (6 bases). Germline CDR1 reads SGHRS; CDR2 reads YFSETQ. The V gene lost 4 bases and the J gene lost 0 bases, with 17 bases spanning the gap. The CDR3 length is 18 residues. The CDR3 sequence: CASSRGGQYFSGANVLTF. Partial CDR3 DNA: TGCGCCAGCAGCCGGGGTGGACAGTATTTCTCTGGGGCCAACGTC.

For this clone: The read gets to within 3 residues of the CDR3 end, and the germline J gene fills in the rest. The chain joins TRBV7-6 to TRBJ2-2; a possible D gene is TRBD1 (5 bases). The V end lost 3 bases, the J end lost 6 bases, and 11 bases lay between the germline ends. This CDR3 region has 14 residues. Per germline, CDR1 SGHVS and CDR2 FNYEAQ. The CDR3 region is CASSFPGSSGELFF. Partial CDR3 DNA: TGTGCCAGCAGCTTTCCAGGGTCGTCCGGGGAG.

About this clone itself: Read data end 3 residues before the CDR3 end; the end is taken from the germline J gene. The rearrangement joins TRBV7-9 to TRBJ1-1; perhaps TRBD1 as D (5 bases). From germline, CDR1 is SEHNR and CDR2 FQNEAQ (reference sequence). The CDR3 contains 12 residues. The CDR3 loop is CASSFEMTEAFF. Incomplete CDR3 DNA: TGTGCCAGCAGCTTCGAAATGACAGAG.

Note on this clone: The CDR3 extends 3 residues past the end of the read, so its final part is completed from the germline J gene. The chain uses TRBV10-2 and TRBJ2-3; 7 positions agree with TRBD2. Germline CDR1 WSHSY, CDR2 SAAADI. The CDR3 is made up of 17 amino acids. The V and J ends lost 2 bases and 4 bases, in that order; junction bases with no gene match: 12. CDR3 DNA, as far as it was read: TGCGCCAGCAGTGAGAGGCTAGCGGAGGGAGTCCCAGATACG. Protein: CASSERLAEGVPDT. The CDR3 reads in full as CASSERLAEGVPDTQYF.

About this clone itself: The read halts 3 residues ahead of the CDR3 end, with the missing end drawn from the germline J gene. V usage is TRBV20-1 and J usage is TRBJ2-5; the D gene is possibly TRBD2 (6 bases). Germline assignment: CDR1 DFQATT and CDR2 SNEGSKA (reference sequence). The CDR3 runs 14 residues. V dropped 6 bases and J dropped 1 base, with 15 bases sitting between them. CDR3 DNA (partial): TGCAGTGCCAGACGGGACTTACGCCAAGAGACC. Translating gives CSARRDLRQET. The CDR3 as a whole reads CSARRDLRQETQYF.

With regard to this clone: Read coverage stops 3 residues before the CDR3 terminus; the germline J gene supplies the remainder. The chain couples TRBV7-2 to TRBJ1-2; maybe TRBD1 (6 bases). In germline, CDR1 is SGHTA, CDR2 FQGNSA. The CDR3 totals 15 residues. The sequenced CDR3 bases are TGTGCCAGCAGCGCGGACAGCAGCTCCTACAATGAC. Translated, it gives CASSADSSSYND. The whole CDR3 protein reads CASSADSSSYNDYTF.

On this clone itself: With the read ending 3 residues before the CDR3 end, the germline J gene is used to fill in that end. V and J are TRBV7-2 and TRBJ1-1, with D possibly TRBD1 on 5 matching bases. The CDR3 has 16 residues. Germline V gene lookup returns CDR1 SGHTA and CDR2 FQGNSA. Trimming left V 0 bases short and J 0 bases short, with 11 bases between. The DNA read from the CDR3 is TGTGCCAGCAGCTTAGCGTGGGGCGGGGTGAACACTGAA. It specifies CASSLAWGGVNTE. The full CDR3 reads CASSLAWGGVNTEAFF.

Its frequency marks this clone as medium-sized. The CDR3 extends 3 residues past the end of the read, so its final part is completed from the germline J gene. The chain carries TRBV5-1 and TRBJ2-6; D is undetermined. The CDR3 is 15 residues long. The V end was cut by 3 bases, the J end by 1 base, with 8 bases between. The germline V gene has CDR1 SGHRS and CDR2 YFSETQ. CDR3 DNA, as far as it was read: TGCGCCAGCAGCTCTATCGAGTCTGGGGCCAACGTC. It specifies CASSSIESGANV. The entire CDR3 protein is CASSSIESGANVLTF.

About this clone itself: The CDR3 end is not reached by the read, which stops 3 residues before it; the germline J gene fills it in. The J gene is TRBJ2-1, the V gene TRBV20-1; D gene ambiguous. Germline V gene data show CDR1 as DFQATT and CDR2 as SNEGSKA (reference sequence). V gave up 1 base and J gave up 7 bases, with 11 bases separating them. The CDR3 has 13 residues. CDR3 region: CSARAVAGNEQFF. Partial CDR3 DNA: TGCAGTGCTAGAGCAGTTGCCGGGAATGAG.

Comments on this clone: The read stops 3 residues short of the end of the CDR3; the missing end is completed from the germline J gene. The chain carries TRBV29-1 and TRBJ1-1, with 9 bases matching TRBD1. J was trimmed by 5 bases and V by 7 bases; bases with no gene match: 8. CDR3 length equals 13 residues. The germline V gene encodes CDR1 SQVTM and CDR2 ANQGSEA. CDR3 sequence: CSAEQGARTEAFF. CDR3 DNA (partial): TGCAGCGCAGAACAGGGGGCGCGAACTGAA.

Remarks on this clone: The missing CDR3 end, 3 residues past where the read stops, is filled in from the germline J gene. V gene TRBV15 combines with J gene TRBJ1-2; 7 nucleotides agree with TRBD1. Trimming removed 3 bases from V and 4 bases from J; junction bases left unmatched: 2. Germline lookup yields CDR1 LNHNV and CDR2 YYDKDF (reference sequence). The CDR3 has 13 residues. The sequenced CDR3 bases are TGTGCCACCAGCAGTAGACAGGGCTATGGC. Residues: CATSSRQGYG. The entire CDR3 sequence reads CATSSRQGYGYTF.

As to this clone: Sequencing ends 3 residues short of the CDR3 end; the germline J gene provides the rest. V usage is TRBV10-1 and J usage is TRBJ2-1; no reliable D call. This CDR3 is built from 19 residues. V shed 8 bases and J shed 7 bases, with 33 bases lying between them. Germline CDR1 and CDR2: WNHNN and SYGVQD (reference sequence). The DNA read from the CDR3 is TGCGCCAGCCCCTTGTGCGGTCACTTAAGACCCCCCCTGATAAATGAG. It encodes CASPLCGHLRPPLINE. The full CDR3 reads CASPLCGHLRPPLINEQFF.

The part of the CDR3 DNA that was read is TGCGCCAGCAGCTTGGATCCTACTAGCGGGAGGACTCTACTAGCCAAAAACATT. This encodes CASSLDPTSGRTLLAKNI. The full CDR3 is CASSLDPTSGRTLLAKNIQYF. The chain carries TRBV5-1 and TRBJ2-4; TRBD2 matches at 12 bases. The read terminates 3 residues ahead of where the CDR3 ends, so the germline J gene completes it. V was clipped by 0 bases and J by 0 bases; unmatched bases: 13. The CDR3 has 21 amino acids. Looked up from germline, CDR1 is SGHRS and CDR2 is YFSETQ.

Points on this clone: The observed sequence ends 3 residues before the CDR3 terminus, with the missing tail filled in from the germline J gene. The chain uses TRBV6-2 or TRBV6-3 and TRBJ2-7; 8 nucleotides line up with TRBD1. The germline gives CDR1 MNHEY, CDR2 SVGEGT. This CDR3 is 15 amino acids long. V shed 7 bases and J 0 bases; nucleotides not matched to a gene: 8. The part of the CDR3 DNA that was read is TGTGCCAGCAAGTGGGACAGGCCAAGCTCCTACGAG. This codes for CASKWDRPSSYE. The whole CDR3 region reads CASKWDRPSSYEQYF.

About this clone: The CDR3 end lies 3 residues beyond the end of the read and is filled in from the germline J gene. The chain has TRBV19 and TRBJ1-2, with 7 bases that match TRBD1. Germline lookup yields CDR1 LNHDA and CDR2 SQIVND (reference sequence). V was pared by 7 bases and J by 3 bases, with 2 bases of the junction left unmatched. The length of the CDR3 is 12 residues. This chain's CDR3 is CASNDRDYGYTF. The sequenced CDR3 bases are TGTGCCAGTAATGACAGGGACTATGGC.

A note on this clone: The observed sequence ends 3 residues before the CDR3 terminus, with the missing tail filled in from the germline J gene. The chain links TRBV19 to TRBJ1-2; no definite D call. This CDR3 has 14 amino acids. Germline CDR1 reads LNHDA; CDR2 reads SQIVND (reference sequence). Trimming shortened V by 5 bases and J by 2 bases, and 12 bases separated the two germline ends. CDR3 bases read: TGTGCCAGTAGTCGAGGGTGGTCCAACTATGGC. Translating it yields CASSRGWSNYG. The CDR3, in full, reads CASSRGWSNYGYTF. The full variable domain, completed using reference TRBV19 and TRBJ1-2, is DGGITQSPKYLFRKEGQNVTLSCEQNLNHDAMYWYRQDPGQGLRLIYYSQIVNDFQKGDIAEGYSVSREKKESFPLTVTSAQKNPTAFYLCASSRGWSNYGYTFGSGTRLTVV.

A remark on this clone: Sequencing ends 3 residues short of the CDR3 end; the germline J gene provides the rest. The chain is built from TRBV19 and TRBJ2-7; TRBD1 is a possible D gene (6 bases). Trimming pared 3 bases from V and 2 bases from J, leaving 11 bases between. The germline V gene has CDR1 LNHDA and CDR2 SQIVND (reference sequence). CDR3 length: 14 residues. This CDR3 reads CASSIGQGTYEQYF. The DNA read from the CDR3 is TGTGCCAGTAGTATTGGGCAGGGGACCTACGAG.

On this clone: The read ends 3 residues before the CDR3 terminus; that terminus is restored from the germline J gene. The chain carries TRBV5-4 and TRBJ2-1, with TRBD1 identical over 8 bases. The junction had 9 bases not matched to a gene; V was cut back by 3 bases and J by 4 bases. Per germline, CDR1 SGHNT and CDR2 YYREEE (reference sequence). The CDR3 spans 16 residues. Partial CDR3 DNA: TGTGCCAGCAGCTCCAACAGGGGGAACTCTTACAATGAG. It is translated as CASSSNRGNSYNE. The entire CDR3 reads CASSSNRGNSYNEQFF.

Concerning this clone itself: Read coverage stops 3 residues before the CDR3 terminus; the germline J gene supplies the remainder. The chain carries TRBV11-2 and TRBJ2-5; maybe TRBD2 (6 bases). Trimming took off 1 base at V and 5 bases at J, with 11 bases between the two ends. CDR1 and CDR2 from the germline V gene are SGHAT and FQNNGV. The length of the CDR3 is 14 residues. This CDR3 reads CASSLGGTLETQYF. The DNA read from the CDR3 is TGTGCCAGCAGCTTAGGCGGGACTCTGGAGACC.